The 6 T cell receptor beta chains presented below share a single source sample, sequenced in a study of cytotoxic CD8 clonotypes in ibrutinib-treated CLL. Sequencing was performed with immunoSEQ multiplex PCR; in TCRdb, only in-frame clones are kept and a portion is missing. The sample has 15,000 to 20,000 clones, over 70% seen once. The starting material was PBMCs, obtained before ibrutinib treatment. These TCRs come from a human donor with chronic lymphocytic leukemia.

V and J are TRBV19 and TRBJ2-7; D is unclear. From germline, CDR1 is LNHDA and CDR2 SQIVND (reference sequence). The V gene lost 4 bases and the J gene lost 4 bases, with 14 bases spanning the gap. This CDR3 is built from 14 residues. CDR3: CASSKKGGRYEQYF. CDR3 nucleotide sequence: TGTGCCAGTAGTAAGAAGGGCGGTCGATACGAGCAGTACTTC.

The V gene is TRBV6-6, the J gene TRBJ1-1; D gene ambiguous. In germline, CDR1 is MNHNY, CDR2 SVGAGI (reference sequence). The germline V and J ends were trimmed by 2 bases and 1 base, with 8 bases remaining between them. The CDR3 has 14 residues. CDR3 amino acids: CASSYSTPNTEAFF. CDR3 nucleotide sequence: TGTGCCAGCAGTTACAGCACACCGAACACTGAAGCTTTCTTT.

The chain carries TRBV7-8 and TRBJ1-4; D not certain. Between the trimmed V and J ends, which lost 3 bases and 4 bases, there was a span of 9 bases. This CDR3 spans 14 amino acids. Germline V CDR1 and CDR2: SGHVS, FQNEAQ. CDR3 residues: CASSLGFGNEKLFF. In nucleotides, the CDR3 is TGTGCCAGCAGCTTGGGATTTGGTAATGAAAAACTGTTTTTT.

The chain recombines TRBV5-1 with TRBJ1-5; D is uncertain. Per germline, CDR1 SGHRS and CDR2 YFSETQ. This CDR3 has 15 residues. The V gene lost 3 bases and the J gene lost 1 base, with 11 bases spanning the gap. In DNA, the CDR3 is TGCGCCAGCAGCTCTGAAGGTTTAAGCAATCAGCCCCAGCATTTT. Translation: CASSSEGLSNQPQHF.

The CDR3 spells CAWKWKGATNEKLFF. CDR3 bases: TGTGCCTGGAAGTGGAAGGGGGCAACTAATGAAAAACTGTTTTTT. This chain joins TRBV30 and TRBJ1-4, with D possibly TRBD1 on 6 matching bases. Per the germline V gene, CDR1 is GTSNPN and CDR2 is SVGIG (reference sequence). The V and J ends lost 4 bases and 0 bases respectively, with 12 bases between them. This CDR3 contains 15 residues.

CDR3 coding DNA: TGTGCCAGCAGTTTCCTACGGGACACAACCTACGAGCAGTACTTC. It codes for CASSFLRDTTYEQYF. The chain is built from TRBV28 and TRBJ2-7; D might be TRBD1 (6 bases). Trimming stripped 3 bases from V and 2 bases from J, with 14 bases between. Germline lookup yields CDR1 MDHEN and CDR2 SYDVKM. The CDR3 is 15 residues long.